Detailed here is one T cell receptor (beta chain). Original handling: Estimates of nucleated cell counts were drawn from the amplification of reference gene primers. Libraries were prepared by immunoSEQ multiplex PCR; TCRdb keeps only in-frame clonotypes and omits some of them. The D gene and trimming were derived from the DNA, and the V and J assignments and clone size from that table. The sample has roughly 220,000 clones; 80% are singletons. Each participant's cohort was designated according to participant-reported clinical history. The CDR3 is made up of 20 amino acids. Between the trimmed V and J ends, which lost 5 bases and 0 bases, there was a span of 26 bases. CDR1 is PRHDT, CDR2 FYEKMQ, per germline (reference sequence). This sample is part of a study of blood T cell repertoires in COVID-19.

This clonotype originated in a man aged 25-40 years with acute COVID-19. The chain links TRBV13 to TRBJ2-4, with a possible D match to TRBD1 (5 bases). What was sequenced was PBMCs or T cells enriched from blood (not recorded which). The CDR3 DNA is TGTGCCAGCAGCGTACGCCCTACTGACAGTTCCCTTCTAGCCAAAAACATTCAGTACTTC. It is translated as CASSVRPTDSSLLAKNIQYF.